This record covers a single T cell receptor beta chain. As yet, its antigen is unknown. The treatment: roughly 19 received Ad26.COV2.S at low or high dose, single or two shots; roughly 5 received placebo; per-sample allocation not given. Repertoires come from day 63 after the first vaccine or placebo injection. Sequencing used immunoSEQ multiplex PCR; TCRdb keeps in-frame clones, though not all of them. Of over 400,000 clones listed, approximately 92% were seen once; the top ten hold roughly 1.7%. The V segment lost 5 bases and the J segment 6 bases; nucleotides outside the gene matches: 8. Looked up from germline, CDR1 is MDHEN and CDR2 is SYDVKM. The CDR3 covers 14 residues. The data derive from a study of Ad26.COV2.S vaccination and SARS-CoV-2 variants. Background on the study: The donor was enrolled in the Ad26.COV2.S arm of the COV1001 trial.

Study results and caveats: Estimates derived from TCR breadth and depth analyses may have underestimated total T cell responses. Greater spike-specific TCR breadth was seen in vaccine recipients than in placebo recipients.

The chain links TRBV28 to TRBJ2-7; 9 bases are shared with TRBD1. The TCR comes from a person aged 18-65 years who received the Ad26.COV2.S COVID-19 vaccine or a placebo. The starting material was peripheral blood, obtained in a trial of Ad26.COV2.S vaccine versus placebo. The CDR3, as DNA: TGTGCCAGCAGTAACCTACAGGGGGCGCGCGAGCAGTACTTC. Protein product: CASSNLQGAREQYF.